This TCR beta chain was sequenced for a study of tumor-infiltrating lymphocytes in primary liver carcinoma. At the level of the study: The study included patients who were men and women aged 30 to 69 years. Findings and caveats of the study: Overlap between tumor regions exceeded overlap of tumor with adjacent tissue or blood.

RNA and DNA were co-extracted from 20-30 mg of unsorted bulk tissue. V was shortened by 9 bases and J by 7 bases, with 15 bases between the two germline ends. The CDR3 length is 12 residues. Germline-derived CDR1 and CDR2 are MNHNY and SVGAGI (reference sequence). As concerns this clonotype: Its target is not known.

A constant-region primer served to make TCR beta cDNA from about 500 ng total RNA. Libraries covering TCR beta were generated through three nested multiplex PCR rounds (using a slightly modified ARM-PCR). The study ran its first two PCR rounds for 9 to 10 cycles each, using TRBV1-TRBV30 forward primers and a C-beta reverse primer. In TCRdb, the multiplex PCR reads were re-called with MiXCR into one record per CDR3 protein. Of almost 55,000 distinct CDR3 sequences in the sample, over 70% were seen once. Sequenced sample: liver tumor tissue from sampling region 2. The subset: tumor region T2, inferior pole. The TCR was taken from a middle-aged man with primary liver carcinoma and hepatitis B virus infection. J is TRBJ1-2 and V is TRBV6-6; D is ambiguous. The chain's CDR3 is CASSLSTRGYTF. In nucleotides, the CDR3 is TGTGCCAGTAGTCTTTCGACGCGTGGCTACACCTTC.